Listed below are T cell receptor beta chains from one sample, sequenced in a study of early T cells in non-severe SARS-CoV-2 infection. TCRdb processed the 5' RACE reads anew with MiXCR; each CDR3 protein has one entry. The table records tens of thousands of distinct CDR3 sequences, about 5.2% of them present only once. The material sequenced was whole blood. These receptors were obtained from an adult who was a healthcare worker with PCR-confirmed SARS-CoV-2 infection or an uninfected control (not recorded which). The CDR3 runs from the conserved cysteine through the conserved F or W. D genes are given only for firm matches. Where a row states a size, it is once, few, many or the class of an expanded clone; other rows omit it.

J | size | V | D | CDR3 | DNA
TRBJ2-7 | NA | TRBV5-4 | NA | CASSPAWDEQYF | TGTGCCAGCAGCCCTGCCTGGGACGAGCAGTACTTC
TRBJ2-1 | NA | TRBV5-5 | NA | CASSLTAEQFF | TGTGCCAGCAGTTTAACGGCTGAGCAGTTCTTC
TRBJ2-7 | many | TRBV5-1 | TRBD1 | CASSSGQGFSYEQYF | TGCGCCAGCAGCTCGGGACAGGGCTTCTCCTACGAGCAGTACTTC
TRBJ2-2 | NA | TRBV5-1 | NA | CASSLTGENTGELFF | TGCGCCAGCAGCTTGACCGGAGAGAACACCGGGGAGCTGTTTTTT
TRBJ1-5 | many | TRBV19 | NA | CASSIIDMLEPQHF | TGTGCCAGTAGTATCATCGACATGCTGGAGCCCCAGCATTTT
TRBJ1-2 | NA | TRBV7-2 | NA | CASSAGGVNYGYTF | TGTGCCAGCTCCGCCGGGGGCGTTAACTATGGCTACACCTTC
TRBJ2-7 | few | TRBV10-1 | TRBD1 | CARKKGQIYEQYF | TGCGCCAGAAAAAAGGGACAGATTTACGAGCAGTACTTC
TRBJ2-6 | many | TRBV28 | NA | CASLKFSGANVLTF | TGTGCCAGCCTGAAGTTCTCTGGGGCCAACGTCCTGACTTTC
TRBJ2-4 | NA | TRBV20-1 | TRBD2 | CSATLGEGENIQYF | TGCAGTGCTACCCTAGGGGAGGGCGAAAACATTCAGTACTTC
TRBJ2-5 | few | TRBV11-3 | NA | CASSPTKETQYF | TGTGCCAGCAGTCCCACGAAGGAGACCCAGTACTTC
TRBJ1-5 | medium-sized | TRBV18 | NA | CASSRARQEPQHF | TGTGCCAGCTCACGGGCCCGACAGGAGCCCCAGCATTTT
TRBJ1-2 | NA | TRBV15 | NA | CATSRDQGTNYGYTF | TGTGCCACCAGCAGAGATCAGGGTACTAACTATGGCTACACCTTC
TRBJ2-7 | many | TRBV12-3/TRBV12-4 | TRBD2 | CASSLTSGSYEQYF | TGTGCCAGCAGTTTGACTAGCGGGAGCTACGAGCAGTACTTC
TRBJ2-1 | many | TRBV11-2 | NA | CASSLGAGGNEQFF | TGTGCCAGCAGCTTAGGCGCGGGTGGCAATGAGCAGTTCTTC
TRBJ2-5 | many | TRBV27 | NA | CASSPAPSVTQYF | TGTGCCAGCAGCCCCGCACCTAGCGTGACCCAGTACTTC
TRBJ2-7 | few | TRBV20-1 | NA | CSANNGGTYEQYF | TGCAGTGCTAACAACGGCGGGACTTACGAGCAGTACTTC
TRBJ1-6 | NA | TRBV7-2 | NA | CASSRTSYNSPLHF | TGTGCCAGCAGCCGGACAAGCTATAATTCACCCCTCCACTTT
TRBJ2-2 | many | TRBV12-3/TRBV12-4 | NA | CASSPVGIGRANTGELFF | TGTGCCAGCAGTCCAGTCGGGATTGGCAGGGCGAACACCGGGGAGCTGTTTTTT
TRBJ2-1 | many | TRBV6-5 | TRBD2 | CASRSGSLNEQFF | TGTGCCAGCAGGAGCGGGAGTCTAAATGAGCAGTTCTTC
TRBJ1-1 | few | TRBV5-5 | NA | CASSLAGGYTEAFF | TGTGCCAGCAGCTTGGCGGGGGGATACACTGAAGCTTTCTTT
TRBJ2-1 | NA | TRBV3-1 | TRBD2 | CASSQGAGSRHNEQFF | TGTGCCAGCAGCCAAGGAGCGGGAAGCCGACACAATGAGCAGTTCTTC
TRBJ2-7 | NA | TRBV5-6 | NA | CASSFRDFYEQYF | TGTGCCAGCAGCTTCCGGGACTTCTACGAGCAGTACTTC
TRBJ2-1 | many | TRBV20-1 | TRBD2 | CSALKLAGGPNEQFF | TGCAGTGCCCTAAAACTAGCGGGAGGGCCCAATGAGCAGTTCTTC
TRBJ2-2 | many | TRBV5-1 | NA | CASSLALAGTGELFF | TGCGCCAGCAGCTTGGCCCTAGCAGGCACCGGGGAGCTGTTTTTT
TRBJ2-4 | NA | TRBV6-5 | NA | CASLGEDKNIQYF | TGTGCCAGCTTGGGGGAGGACAAAAACATTCAGTACTTC
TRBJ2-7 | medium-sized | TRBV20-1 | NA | CSASGLSLSYEQYF | TGCAGTGCTAGCGGTCTGTCTCTGTCTTACGAGCAGTACTTC
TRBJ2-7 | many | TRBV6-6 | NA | CASNGKGGSYEQYF | TGTGCCTCCAATGGGAAAGGGGGCTCCTACGAGCAGTACTTC
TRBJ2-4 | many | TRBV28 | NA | CASRGSLAKNIQYF | TGTGCCAGCCGTGGATCTCTAGCCAAAAACATTCAGTACTTC
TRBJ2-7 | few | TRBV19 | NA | CASSRRGVESEQYF | TGTGCCAGTAGTCGCCGCGGGGTGGAGAGCGAGCAGTACTTC
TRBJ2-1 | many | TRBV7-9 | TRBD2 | CASSFLAGADNEQFF | TGTGCCAGCAGCTTCTTAGCGGGAGCCGACAATGAGCAGTTCTTC
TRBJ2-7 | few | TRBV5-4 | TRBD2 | CASSLMGGSSYEQYF | TGTGCCAGCAGCTTGATGGGCGGGAGCTCCTACGAGCAGTACTTC
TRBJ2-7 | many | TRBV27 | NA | CASTPSGTSSYEQYF | TGTGCCAGCACCCCTTCCGGGACAAGTTCCTACGAGCAGTACTTC
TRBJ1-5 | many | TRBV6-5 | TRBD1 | CASSYSSGGELIYSNQPQHF | TGTGCCAGCAGTTACTCGTCAGGGGGCGAGCTGATTTATAGCAATCAGCCCCAGCATTTT
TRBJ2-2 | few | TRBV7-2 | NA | CASSTGLKELFF | TGTGCCAGCAGCACCGGTTTAAAGGAGCTGTTTTTT
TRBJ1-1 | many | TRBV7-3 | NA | CASSSYRLDSSTEAFF | TGTGCCAGCAGCTCCTACCGGTTGGACAGTAGCACTGAAGCTTTCTTT
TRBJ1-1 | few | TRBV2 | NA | CASSEIRQAMNTEAFF | TGTGCCAGCAGTGAAATTCGGCAGGCCATGAACACTGAAGCTTTCTTT
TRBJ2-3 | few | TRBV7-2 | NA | CASSLRVRDTQYF | TGTGCCAGCAGCTTAAGGGTACGAGATACGCAGTATTTT
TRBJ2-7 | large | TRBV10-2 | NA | CASSDTGAIYEQYF | TGCGCCAGCAGTGATACGGGCGCCATCTACGAGCAGTACTTC
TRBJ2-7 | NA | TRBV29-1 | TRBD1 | CSFLGQGNEQYF | TGCAGCTTTCTTGGACAGGGAAACGAGCAGTACTTC
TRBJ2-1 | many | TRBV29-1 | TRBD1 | CSVGAVEKGTGFNEQFF | TGCAGCGTTGGCGCCGTTGAAAAGGGGACAGGCTTCAATGAGCAGTTCTTC
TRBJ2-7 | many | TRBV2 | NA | CASRKEENRSYEQYF | TGTGCCAGCAGGAAGGAAGAAAACCGGAGCTACGAGCAGTACTTC
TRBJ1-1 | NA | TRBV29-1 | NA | CSVTPRRYTEAFF | TGCAGCGTCACACCCCGGCGATACACTGAAGCTTTCTTT
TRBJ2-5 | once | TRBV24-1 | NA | CATSDFKTQYF | TGTGCCACCAGTGATTTTAAGACCCAGTACTTC
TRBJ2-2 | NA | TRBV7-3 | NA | CASSSGRPNTGELFF | TGTGCCAGCAGCTCTGGGCGGCCAAACACCGGGGAGCTGTTTTTT
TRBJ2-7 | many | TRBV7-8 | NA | CASSPLANTYEQYF | TGTGCCAGCAGCCCGCTAGCGAACACCTACGAGCAGTACTTC
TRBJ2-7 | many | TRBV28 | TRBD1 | CASRTIRDRASYEQYF | TGTGCCAGCAGAACAATCCGGGACAGGGCCTCCTACGAGCAGTACTTC